This T cell receptor beta chain was captured by sequencing in a study of T cell responses to AZD1222 COVID-19 vaccine. The CDR3 is made up of 17 amino acids. Between the trimmed V and J ends, which lost 7 bases and 3 bases, there was a span of 22 bases. Germline values: CDR1 MDHEN, CDR2 SYDVKM. In the case of this clone: Antigen unknown.

TCRdb keeps only in-frame clones here, not all; method: immunoSEQ multiplex PCR. The sample contains approximately 140,000 clones, about 92% of which appear only once. Whole-study results and caveats: Donors skewed white British and female; clonal diversity was possibly underestimated. Baseline testing showed seropositivity in only a handful of AZD1222 recipients.

The material sequenced was peripheral blood, taken 28 days after the second AZD1222 dose. This chain uses TRBV28 with TRBJ2-1, with D perhaps matching TRBD1 or TRBD2 (5 bases each). The receptor was derived from an adult who received the AZD1222 COVID-19 vaccine. Here the CDR3 reads CASTFREGRPGYNEQFF. In DNA, the CDR3 is TGTGCCAGCACCTTTAGAGAGGGGCGCCCAGGCTACAATGAGCAGTTCTTC.